This T cell receptor beta chain was sequenced in a study of cytomegalovirus exposure and HLA in healthy donors. In the PCR, 60 Vbeta and 13 Jbeta primers were used. The protocol was immunoSEQ multiplex PCR, while the TCRdb copy is restricted to in-frame clones and leaves out a portion. Seen here are approximately 220,000 clones, around 80% observed once, and the top ten hold 0.71%. The length of the CDR3 is 15 residues. The germline gives CDR1 SNHLY, CDR2 FYNNEI. V was pared by 6 bases and J by 5 bases, with 9 bases of the junction left unmatched. The chain carries TRBV2 and TRBJ2-3, with 9 bases aligning to TRBD1. Source material: PBMCs. The sequence was obtained from a boy aged 2 to 9 in good health and CMV-seronegative. The CDR3 nucleotides are TGTGCCAGCAGCCCAGGGACAGGGTGGGTAGATACGCAGTATTTT. It is translated as CASSPGTGWVDTQYF.